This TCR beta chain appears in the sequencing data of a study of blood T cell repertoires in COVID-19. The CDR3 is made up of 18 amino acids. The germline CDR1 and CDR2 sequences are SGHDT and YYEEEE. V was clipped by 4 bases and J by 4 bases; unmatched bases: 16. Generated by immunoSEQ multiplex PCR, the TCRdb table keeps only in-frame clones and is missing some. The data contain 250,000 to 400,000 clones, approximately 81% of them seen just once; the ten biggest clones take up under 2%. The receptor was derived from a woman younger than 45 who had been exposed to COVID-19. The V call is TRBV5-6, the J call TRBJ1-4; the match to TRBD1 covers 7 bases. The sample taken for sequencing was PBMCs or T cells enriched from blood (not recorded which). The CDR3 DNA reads TGTGCCAGCAGCCTCCCGGGAGGGGGCCTCGGGGGTAATGAAAAACTGTTTTTT. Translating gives CASSLPGGGLGGNEKLFF.